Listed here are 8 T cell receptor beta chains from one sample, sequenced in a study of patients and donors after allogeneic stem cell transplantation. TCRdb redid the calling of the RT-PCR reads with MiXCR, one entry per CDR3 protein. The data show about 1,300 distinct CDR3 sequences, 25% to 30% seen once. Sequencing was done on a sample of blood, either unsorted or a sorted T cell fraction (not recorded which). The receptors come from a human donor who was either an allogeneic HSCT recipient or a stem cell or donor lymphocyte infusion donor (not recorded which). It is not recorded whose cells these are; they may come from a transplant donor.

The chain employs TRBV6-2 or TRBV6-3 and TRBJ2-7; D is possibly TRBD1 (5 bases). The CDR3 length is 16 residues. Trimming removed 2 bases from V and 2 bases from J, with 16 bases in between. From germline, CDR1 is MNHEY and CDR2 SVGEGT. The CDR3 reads CASSYMTAPRPYEQYF. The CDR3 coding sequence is TGTGCCAGCAGTTACATGACAGCGCCTCGGCCCTACGAGCAGTACTTC.

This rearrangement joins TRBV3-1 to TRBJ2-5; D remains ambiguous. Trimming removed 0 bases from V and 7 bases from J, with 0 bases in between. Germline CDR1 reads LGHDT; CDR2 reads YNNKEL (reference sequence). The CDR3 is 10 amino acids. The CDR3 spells CASSQETQYF. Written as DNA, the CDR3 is TGTGCCAGCAGCCAAGAGACCCAGTACTTC.

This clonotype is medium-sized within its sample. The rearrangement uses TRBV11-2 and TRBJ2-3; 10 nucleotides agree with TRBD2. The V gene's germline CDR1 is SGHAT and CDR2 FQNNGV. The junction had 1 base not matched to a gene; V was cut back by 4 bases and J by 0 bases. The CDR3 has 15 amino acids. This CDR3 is CASSWTSGSTDTQYF. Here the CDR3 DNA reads TGTGCCAGCAGCTGGACTAGCGGTAGCACAGATACGCAGTATTTT.

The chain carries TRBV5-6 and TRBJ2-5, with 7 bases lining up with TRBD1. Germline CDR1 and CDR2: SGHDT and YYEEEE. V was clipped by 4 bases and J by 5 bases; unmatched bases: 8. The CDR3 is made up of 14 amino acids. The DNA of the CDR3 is TGTGCCAGCAGCAAGACAGGGCCTGGGGAGACCCAGTACTTC. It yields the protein CASSKTGPGETQYF.

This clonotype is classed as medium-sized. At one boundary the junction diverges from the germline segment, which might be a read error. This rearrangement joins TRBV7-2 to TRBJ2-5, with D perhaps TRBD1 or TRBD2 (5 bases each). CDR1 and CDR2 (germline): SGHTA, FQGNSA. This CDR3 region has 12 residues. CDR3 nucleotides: TGTGCCAGCAGCCTAGCAGGGGAGACCCAGTACTTC. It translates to CASSLAGETQYF.

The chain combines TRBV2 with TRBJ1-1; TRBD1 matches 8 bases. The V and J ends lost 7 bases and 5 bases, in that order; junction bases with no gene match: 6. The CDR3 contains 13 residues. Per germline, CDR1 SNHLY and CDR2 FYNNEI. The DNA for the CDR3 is TGTGCCAGCACAGGGGGCGAGGCAACTGAAGCTTTCTTT. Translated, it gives CASTGGEATEAFF. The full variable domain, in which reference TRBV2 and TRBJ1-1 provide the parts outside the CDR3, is EPEVTQTPSHQVTQMGQEVILRCVPISNHLYFYWYRQILGQKVEFLVSFYNNEISEKSEIFDDQFSVERPDGSNFTLKIRSTKLEDSAMYFCASTGGEATEAFFGQGTRLTVV.

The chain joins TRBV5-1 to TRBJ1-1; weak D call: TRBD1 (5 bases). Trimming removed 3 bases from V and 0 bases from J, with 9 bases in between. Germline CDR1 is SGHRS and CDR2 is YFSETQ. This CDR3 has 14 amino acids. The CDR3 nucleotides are TGCGCCAGCAGCTGGGGGAAAGTGAACACTGAAGCTTTCTTT. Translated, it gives CASSWGKVNTEAFF.

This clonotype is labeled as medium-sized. The chain's CDR3 is CASSRRVAHEQYF. Here the CDR3 DNA reads TGTGCCAGCAGCAGGAGGGTGGCCCACGAGCAGTACTTC. This chain joins TRBV5-6 and TRBJ2-7; D possibly corresponds to TRBD2 (6 bases). V was cut by 4 bases and J by 5 bases, with 13 bases left in between. Germline V gene sequence: CDR1 SGHDT, CDR2 YYEEEE. The CDR3 runs 13 residues.